This T cell receptor beta chain was identified in a study of early T cells in non-severe SARS-CoV-2 infection. The CDR3 spans 13 residues. Trimming left V 3 bases short and J 8 bases short, with 10 bases between. Germline V gene sequence: CDR1 LNHDA, CDR2 SQIVND (reference sequence). One entry per CDR3 protein, called by TCRdb with MiXCR from the 5' RACE reads. Of tens of thousands of distinct CDR3 sequences in the sample, 23% are singletons; the top ten hold 4.5% to 5%. The material sequenced was whole blood, taken at baseline. V usage is TRBV19 and J usage is TRBJ1-4; D is unclear. The clonotype originates from an adult who was a healthcare worker with PCR-confirmed SARS-CoV-2 infection or an uninfected control (not recorded which). As DNA, the CDR3 is TGTGCCAGTAGTATGGACCGGGAGGAAAAACTGTTTTTT. This translates into CASSMDREEKLFF.